The clone carrying this TCR beta chain was picked up a small number of times. Antigen specificity is unknown. This sample was taken from a study of response to subunit inactivated influenza vaccine. The germline gives CDR1 GTSNPN, CDR2 SVGIG (reference sequence). This CDR3 contains 12 residues. Trimming left V 2 bases short and J 14 bases short, with 17 bases between. TCRdb re-analysed the RT-PCR reads in MiXCR, keeping a single row per CDR3 protein. This table has around 710,000 distinct CDR3 sequences, about 15% appearing once. Study-wide results and limits: The authors suggested that every seasonal influenza vaccination recruits few new T cells.

The receptor's source is a man aged 45-65 years who received an inactivated influenza vaccine. The chain recombines TRBV30 with TRBJ2-3; weak D call: TRBD2 (5 bases). The specimen comprised PBMCs from blood, sampled less than 15 days before vaccination. The CDR3 DNA reads as TGTGCCTGGAGTACCGTGAGGGCCCCTTGGTATTTT. Protein sequence: CAWSTVRAPWYF.